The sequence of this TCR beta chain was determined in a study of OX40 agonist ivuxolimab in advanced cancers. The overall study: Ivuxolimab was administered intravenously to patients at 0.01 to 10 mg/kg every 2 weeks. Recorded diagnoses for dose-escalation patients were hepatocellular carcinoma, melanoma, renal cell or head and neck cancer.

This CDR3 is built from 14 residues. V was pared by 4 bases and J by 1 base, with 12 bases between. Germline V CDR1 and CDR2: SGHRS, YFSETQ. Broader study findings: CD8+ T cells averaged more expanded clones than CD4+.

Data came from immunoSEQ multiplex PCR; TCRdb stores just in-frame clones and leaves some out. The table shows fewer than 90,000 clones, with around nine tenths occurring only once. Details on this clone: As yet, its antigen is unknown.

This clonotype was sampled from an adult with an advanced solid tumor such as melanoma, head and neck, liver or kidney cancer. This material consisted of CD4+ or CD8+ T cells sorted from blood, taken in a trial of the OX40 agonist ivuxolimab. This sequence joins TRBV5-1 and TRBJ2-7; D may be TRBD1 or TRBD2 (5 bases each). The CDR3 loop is CASSRDPGSYEQYF. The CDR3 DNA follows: TGCGCCAGCAGCCGGGACCCCGGGTCCTACGAGCAGTACTTC.